One and the same sample provided the 10 T cell receptor beta chains below, sequenced in a study of PD-1 blockade in classical Hodgkin lymphoma. Sample time point: cycle 4 day 1 (C4D1), after around six weeks of nivolumab. With no exception, relapse followed autologous stem cell transplantation in all patients, and brentuximab vedotin exposure varied. Data came from immunoSEQ multiplex PCR; TCRdb stores just in-frame clones and leaves some out. The data hold tens of thousands of clones, with around 80% observed a single time. The sample here was peripheral blood mononuclear cells (PBMCs), taken before the fourth cycle of nivolumab. Every receptor here comes from a human donor with classical Hodgkin lymphoma.

The chain joins TRBV25-1 to TRBJ2-7, with 11 nucleotides matching TRBD1. V was pared by 8 bases and J by 3 bases, with 6 bases of the junction left unmatched. CDR3 length: 14 amino acids. Germline loops: CDR1 MGHDK, CDR2 SYGVNS. The CDR3 nucleotides read TGTGCCAGCGCCAGGACAGGGGGCGACTACGAGCAGTACTTC. Protein sequence: CASARTGGDYEQYF.

V usage is TRBV7-9 and J usage is TRBJ2-2, with D possibly being TRBD1 or TRBD2 (5 bases each). Trimming stripped 3 bases from V and 4 bases from J, with 12 bases between. CDR1 is SEHNR and CDR2 is FQNEAQ in the germline V gene (reference sequence). The CDR3 has 15 amino acids. CDR3 loop: CASSFHGAPTGELFF. The CDR3 nucleotides read TGTGCCAGCAGCTTCCACGGGGCCCCCACCGGGGAGCTGTTTTTT. Drawing the rest from reference TRBV7-9 and TRBJ2-2, the complete variable domain is DTGVSQNPRHKITKRGQNVTFRCDPISEHNRLYWYRQTLGQGPEFLTYFQNEAQLEKSRLLSDRFSAERPKGSFSTLEIQRTEQGDSAMYLCASSFHGAPTGELFFGEGSRLTVL.

The V gene is TRBV12-5, the J gene TRBJ1-4; TRBD1 matches 10 bases. The germline V gene has CDR1 LGHNT and CDR2 FRNRAP. V lost 5 bases and J lost 4; bases outside the gene matches: 4. The CDR3 is 15 amino acids. CDR3 protein: CASGPGQGVNEKLFF. The CDR3 DNA is TGTGCTAGTGGTCCAGGACAGGGGGTTAATGAAAAACTGTTTTTT. Based on the CDR3 plus reference TRBV12-5 and TRBJ1-4, the full variable domain is DARVTQTPRHKVTEMGQEVTMRCQPILGHNTVFWYRQTMMQGLELLAYFRNRAPLDDSGMPKDRFSAEMPDATLATLKIQPSEPRDSAVYFCASGPGQGVNEKLFFGSGTQLSVL.

This clone came up once. This chain connects TRBV10-3 to TRBJ1-5; D is unresolved. CDR3 length equals 12 residues. Per germline, CDR1 ENHRY and CDR2 SYGVKD. The V and J ends lost 0 bases and 5 bases respectively, with 2 bases between them. CDR3 residues: CAISESDQPQHF. The CDR3 DNA is TGTGCCATCAGTGAGTCGGATCAGCCCCAGCATTTT.

J is TRBJ2-3 and V is TRBV30, with 12 bases aligning to TRBD2. The CDR3 runs to 16 residues. Per germline, CDR1 GTSNPN and CDR2 SVGIG (reference sequence). The junction had 10 bases not matched to a gene; V was cut back by 1 base and J by 8 bases. CDR3 residues: CAWSARLAGALATQYF. The DNA for the CDR3 is TGTGCCTGGAGTGCCCGACTAGCGGGAGCGCTTGCTACGCAGTATTTT.

V usage is TRBV2 and J usage is TRBJ2-4; the D gene could be TRBD1 or TRBD2 (5 bases each). The germline V gene encodes CDR1 SNHLY and CDR2 FYNNEI. V lost 6 bases and J lost 4, with 19 bases in between. This CDR3 is 16 amino acids long. CDR3 amino acids: CASRGRRDPLKNIQYF. DNA of the CDR3: TGTGCCAGCAGAGGTCGTCGGGACCCCTTAAAAAACATTCAGTACTTC.

This clone was observed a handful of times. This chain links TRBV29-1 with TRBJ2-7; D perhaps matches TRBD2 (6 bases). Trimming cost V 5 bases and J 2 bases, with 10 bases left between them. Germline CDR1 reads SQVTM; CDR2 reads ANQGSEA. The CDR3 is made up of 12 amino acids. The CDR3 coding sequence is TGCAGCGTTCGGGAGAGAGCCTACGAGCAGTACTTC. Amino acid sequence: CSVRERAYEQYF.

The V gene is TRBV28, the J gene TRBJ2-3; 12 bases line up with TRBD2. The CDR3 has 15 amino acids. V lost 5 bases to trimming and J lost 6 bases; unmatched junction nucleotides: 6. Germline loops: CDR1 MDHEN, CDR2 SYDVKM. The CDR3 coding sequence is TGTGCCAGCAGTCCCGCTAGCGGGAGGGTCGATACGCAGTATTTT. Protein: CASSPASGRVDTQYF. Looking up the rest from reference TRBV28 and TRBJ2-3 gives the full variable domain: DVKVTQSSRYLVKRTGEKVFLECVQDMDHENMFWYRQDPGLGLRLIYFSYDVKMKEKGDIPEGYSVSREKKERFSLILESASTNQTSMYLCASSPASGRVDTQYFGPGTRLTVL.

The gene calls are TRBV4-2 and TRBJ1-2; D perhaps matches TRBD1 (6 bases). The CDR3 runs to 13 residues. In germline, CDR1 is LGHNA, CDR2 YNFKEQ. The V end was cut by 1 base, the J end by 8 bases, with 11 bases between. The CDR3 region has the DNA TGTGCCAGCAGCCAAGGAGCAGGGGTCGGCTACACCTTC. As protein: CASSQGAGVGYTF.

This sequence joins TRBV30 and TRBJ2-5; D unclear. CDR3 length: 13 residues. Per the germline V gene, CDR1 is GTSNPN and CDR2 is SVGIG (reference sequence). CDR3 nucleotide sequence: TGTGCTAGTTTATTGACCTACCAAGAGACCCAGTACTTC. Protein product: CASLLTYQETQYF.